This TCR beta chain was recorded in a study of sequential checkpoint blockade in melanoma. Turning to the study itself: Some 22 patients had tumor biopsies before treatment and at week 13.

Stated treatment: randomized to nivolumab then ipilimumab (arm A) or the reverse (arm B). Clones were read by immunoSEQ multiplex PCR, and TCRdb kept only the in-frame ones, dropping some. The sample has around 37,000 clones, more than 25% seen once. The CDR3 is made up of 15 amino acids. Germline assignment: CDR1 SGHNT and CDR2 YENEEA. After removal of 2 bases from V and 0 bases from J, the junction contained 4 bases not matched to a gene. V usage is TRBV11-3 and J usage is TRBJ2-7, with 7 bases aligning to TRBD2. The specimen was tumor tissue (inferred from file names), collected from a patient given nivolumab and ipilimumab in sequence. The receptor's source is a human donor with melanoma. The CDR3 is CASSLYLAASYEQYF. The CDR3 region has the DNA TGTGCCAGCAGCTTATACCTAGCGGCCTCCTACGAGCAGTACTTC.